This T cell receptor beta chain derives from a study of response to subunit inactivated influenza vaccine. Regarding the study as a whole: Authors suggested that a seasonal influenza vaccination recruits few new T cells each time.

TCRdb re-derived calls from the RT-PCR reads in MiXCR, one entry per CDR3 protein. The sample shows some 500,000 distinct CDR3 sequences, 15% to 20% of them seen only once. This clonotype was picked up one time. The target antigen is unknown. Germline lookup yields CDR1 DFQATT and CDR2 SNEGSKA (reference sequence). Between the trimmed V and J ends, which lost 4 bases and 2 bases, there was a span of 14 bases. This CDR3 spans 14 amino acids. The sequencing used CD4+ T cells sorted from PBMCs, collected less than 30 months after vaccination. The receptor was derived from a man aged 45 to 75 who received an inactivated influenza vaccine. The genes are TRBV20-1 and TRBJ2-5; either TRBD1 or TRBD2 may supply D (5 bases each). The CDR3: CSAISGARQETQYF. CDR3 sequence (DNA): TGCAGTGCTATCTCCGGGGCGCGGCAAGAGACCCAGTACTTC.